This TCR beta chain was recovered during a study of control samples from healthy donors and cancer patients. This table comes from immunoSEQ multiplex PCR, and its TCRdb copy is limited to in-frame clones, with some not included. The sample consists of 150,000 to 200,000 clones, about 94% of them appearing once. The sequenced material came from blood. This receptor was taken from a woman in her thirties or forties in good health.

The CDR3 here is CASSFQTSAIAKNIQYF. The CDR3, as DNA: TGCGCCAGCAGTTTCCAGACTAGCGCGATAGCCAAAAACATTCAGTACTTC. The chain is built from TRBV23-1 and TRBJ2-4; TRBD2 matches at 8 bases. TRBV23-1 is sorted into the ORF group, with uncertain function. The CDR3 sequence is 17 residues long. Germline trimming cut 5 bases from V and 0 bases from J; bases unmatched to any gene: 9.